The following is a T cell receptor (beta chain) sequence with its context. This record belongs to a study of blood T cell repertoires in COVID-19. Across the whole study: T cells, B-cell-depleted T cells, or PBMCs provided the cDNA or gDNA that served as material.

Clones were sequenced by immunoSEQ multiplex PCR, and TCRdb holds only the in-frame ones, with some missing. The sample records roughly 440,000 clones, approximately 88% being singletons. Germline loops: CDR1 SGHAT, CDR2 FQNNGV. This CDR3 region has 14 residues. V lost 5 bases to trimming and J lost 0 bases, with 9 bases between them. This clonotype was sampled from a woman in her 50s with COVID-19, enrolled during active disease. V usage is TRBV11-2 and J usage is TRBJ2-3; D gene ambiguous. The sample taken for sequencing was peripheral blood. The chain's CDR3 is CASSRYSSTDTQYF. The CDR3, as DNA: TGTGCCAGCAGCCGTTATTCTAGCACAGATACGCAGTATTTT. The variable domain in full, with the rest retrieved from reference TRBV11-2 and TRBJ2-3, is EAGVAQSPRYKIIEKRQSVAFWCNPISGHATLYWYQQILGQGPKLLIQFQNNGVVDDSQLPKDRFSAERLKGVDSTLKIQPAKLEDSAVYLCASSRYSSTDTQYFGPGTRLTVL.